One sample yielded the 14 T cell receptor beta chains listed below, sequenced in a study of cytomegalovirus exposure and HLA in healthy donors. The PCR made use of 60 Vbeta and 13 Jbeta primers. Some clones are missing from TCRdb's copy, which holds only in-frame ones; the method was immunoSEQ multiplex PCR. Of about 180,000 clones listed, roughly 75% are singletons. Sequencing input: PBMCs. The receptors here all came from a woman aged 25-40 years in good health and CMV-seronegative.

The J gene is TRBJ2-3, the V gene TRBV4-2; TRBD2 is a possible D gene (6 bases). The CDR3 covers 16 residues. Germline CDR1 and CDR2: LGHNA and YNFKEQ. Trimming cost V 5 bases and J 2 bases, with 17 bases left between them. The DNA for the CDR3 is TGTGCCAGCAGCGCCACTCCCGGGACTCACACAGATACGCAGTATTTT. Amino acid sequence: CASSATPGTHTDTQYF.

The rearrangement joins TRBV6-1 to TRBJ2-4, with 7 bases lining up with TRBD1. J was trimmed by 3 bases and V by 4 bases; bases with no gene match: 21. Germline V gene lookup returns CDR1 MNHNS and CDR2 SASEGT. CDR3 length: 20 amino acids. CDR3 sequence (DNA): TGTGCCAGCAGTGCAAGGATGACAGGGAATAAAATATTGGGCAAAAACATTCAGTACTTC. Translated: CASSARMTGNKILGKNIQYF.

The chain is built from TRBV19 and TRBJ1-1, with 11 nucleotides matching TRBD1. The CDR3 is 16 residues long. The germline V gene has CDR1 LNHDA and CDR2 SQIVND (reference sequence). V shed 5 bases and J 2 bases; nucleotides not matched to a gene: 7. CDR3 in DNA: TGTGCCAGTAGTCCCCGGACAGGGGGCCTTAACACTGAAGCTTTCTTT. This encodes CASSPRTGGLNTEAFF. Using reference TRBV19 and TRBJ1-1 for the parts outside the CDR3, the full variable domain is DGGITQSPKYLFRKEGQNVTLSCEQNLNHDAMYWYRQDPGQGLRLIYYSQIVNDFQKGDIAEGYSVSREKKESFPLTVTSAQKNPTAFYLCASSPRTGGLNTEAFFGQGTRLTVV.

The CDR3 DNA is TGCGCCAGCAGCCAAGATTACGGGATTATTATGAACACTGAAGCTTTCTTT. This codes for CASSQDYGIIMNTEAFF. The chain uses TRBV4-1 and TRBJ1-1; D call uncertain. The CDR3 loop spans 17 amino acids. Germline CDR1 reads MGHRA; CDR2 reads YSYEKL. The germline V and J ends were trimmed by 0 bases and 0 bases, with 14 bases remaining between them.

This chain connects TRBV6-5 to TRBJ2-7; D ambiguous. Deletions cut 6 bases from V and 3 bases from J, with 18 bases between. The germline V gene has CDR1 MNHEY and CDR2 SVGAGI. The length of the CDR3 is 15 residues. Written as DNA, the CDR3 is TGTGCCAGCAGAACCCCTATCCCCGGAGACTACGAGCAGTACTTC. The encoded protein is CASRTPIPGDYEQYF.

The CDR3 DNA reads as TGTGCCAGCAGCTTGAAGTCGGACAGGCCGCAGTACTTC. Protein sequence: CASSLKSDRPQYF. V gene TRBV5-4 combines with J gene TRBJ2-7, with 7 bases identical to TRBD1. Germline lookup yields CDR1 SGHNT and CDR2 YYREEE (reference sequence). The CDR3 consists of 13 residues. The V and J ends lost 1 base and 9 bases, in that order; junction bases with no gene match: 7.

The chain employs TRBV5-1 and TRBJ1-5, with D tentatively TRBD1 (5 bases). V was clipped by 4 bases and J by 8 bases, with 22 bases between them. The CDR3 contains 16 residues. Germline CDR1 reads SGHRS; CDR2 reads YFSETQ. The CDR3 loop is CASSPGPAGGGEPQHF. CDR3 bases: TGCGCCAGCAGCCCAGGACCCGCGGGCGGGGGTGAGCCCCAGCATTTT.

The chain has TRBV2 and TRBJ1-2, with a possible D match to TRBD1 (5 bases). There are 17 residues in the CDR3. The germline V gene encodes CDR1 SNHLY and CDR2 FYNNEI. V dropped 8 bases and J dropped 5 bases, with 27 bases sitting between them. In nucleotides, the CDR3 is TGTGCCAGCCATAGGCTGGGTCTCGTCTCCGGGGGTTATGGCTACACCTTC. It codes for CASHRLGLVSGGYGYTF.

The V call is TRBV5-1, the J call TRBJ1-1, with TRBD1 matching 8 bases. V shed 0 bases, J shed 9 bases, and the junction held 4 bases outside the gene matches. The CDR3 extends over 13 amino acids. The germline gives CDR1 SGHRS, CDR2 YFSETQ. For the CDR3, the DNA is TGCGCCAGCAGCTTGGACAGGGGGTTGCAAGCTTTCTTT. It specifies CASSLDRGLQAFF.

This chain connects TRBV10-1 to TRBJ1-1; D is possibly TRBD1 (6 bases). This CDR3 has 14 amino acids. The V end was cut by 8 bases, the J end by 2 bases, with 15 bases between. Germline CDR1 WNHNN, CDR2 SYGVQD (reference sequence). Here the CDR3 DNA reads TGCGCCAGCCACAGGGAGGGTAGTAACACTGAAGCTTTCTTT. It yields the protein CASHREGSNTEAFF.

The CDR3 DNA follows: TGTGCCACCAGCAGAGCACAGCTTATGAACACTGAAGCTTTCTTT. Its protein is CATSRAQLMNTEAFF. The rearrangement uses TRBV15 and TRBJ1-1; D ambiguous. CDR1 is LNHNV and CDR2 is YYDKDF in the germline V gene (reference sequence). V lost 1 base and J lost 0, with 9 bases in between. The CDR3 covers 15 residues. Combining the CDR3 with reference TRBV15 and TRBJ1-1 gives the whole variable domain DAMVIQNPRYQVTQFGKPVTLSCSQTLNHNVMYWYQQKSSQAPKLLFHYYDKDFNNEADTPDNFQSRRPNTSFCFLDIRSPGLGDTAMYLCATSRAQLMNTEAFFGQGTRLTVV.

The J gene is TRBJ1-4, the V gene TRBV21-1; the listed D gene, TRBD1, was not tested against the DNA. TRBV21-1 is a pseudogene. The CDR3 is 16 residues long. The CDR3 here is CASSKALDRNNEKLFF. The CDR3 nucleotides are TGTGCCAGCAGCAAAGCGCTGGACAGGAATAATGAAAAACTGTTTTTT.

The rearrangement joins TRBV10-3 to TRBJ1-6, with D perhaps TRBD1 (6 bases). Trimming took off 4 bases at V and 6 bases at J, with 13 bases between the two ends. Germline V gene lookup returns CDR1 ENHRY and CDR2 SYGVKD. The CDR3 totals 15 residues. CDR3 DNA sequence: TGTGCCATCAGTGCGCGGACAGATTCTAATTCACCCCTCCACTTT. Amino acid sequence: CAISARTDSNSPLHF.

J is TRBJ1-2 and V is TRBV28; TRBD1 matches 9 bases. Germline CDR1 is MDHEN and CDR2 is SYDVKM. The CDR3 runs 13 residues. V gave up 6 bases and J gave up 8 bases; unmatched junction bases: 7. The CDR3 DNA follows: TGTGCCAGCAGGGTGGGACAGGGAACCGGCTACACCTTC. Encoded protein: CASRVGQGTGYTF.